This entry concerns a single T cell receptor (beta chain). This clonotype was seen more than once but under ten times. The specificity of this receptor is unknown. The record has no base qualities; no much larger clone is one base away. The treatment or condition label here, explained by the study, means: allogeneic hematopoietic cell transplantation with graft depleted of TCRalphabeta T cells and CD19 B cells. The children who served as transplant recipients had been given grafts of TCRalphabeta/CD19-depleted allogeneic hematopoietic cells. This sample is part of a study of T-cell reconstitution after alpha-beta-depleted transplantation in children (dated by TCRdb to the mid-2010s). Describing the broader study: T-cell immune reconstitution after TCRalphabeta/CD19-depleted allogeneic hematopoietic cell transplantation in children was quantitatively tracked in the study by means of TCR repertoire profiling. What the authors observed across the whole study: Over the following months the frequencies of hyperexpanded clones went down, and after one year T-cell counts and TCRbeta diversity were mostly credited to newly produced T cells. In some patients, the high TCRbeta diversity seen at day 60 was put down to recipient T cells and intrathymic progenitors that had survived conditioning. Apparently early alphabetaT-cell count recovery about two months after transplant reportedly relied on only several hundred rapidly expanded clones derived from non-depleted graft cells.

The protocol used for the library was PCR. Sequencing was performed on an Illumina HiSeq 2500. TCR libraries were prepared with molecular barcoding, using unique molecular identifiers to normalize TCRbeta repertoire quantification. TCRdb reanalyzed the raw reads on its own, using fastp at Q25 for trimming and MiXCR for clone calling, and kept in-frame beta chains. Rows matching on CDR3 protein sequence are summarized as one entry with the most common DNA and genes. This sample is represented by a few hundred thousand distinct CDR3 sequences; approximately 20% of them were singletons. Over 9.5% of the sample is held by the ten biggest clonotypes. Sample: PBMCs, mostly from graft donor cells, taken 180 days after TCRalphabeta/CD19-depleted stem cell transplant. The sequence was collected from a male patient younger than 18 who had a stem cell transplant for acute lymphoblastic leukemia, so the T cells may come from the graft donor.

The encoded CDR3 is CASSGGGTPDTQYF. The sequenced DNA: TGCGCCAGCAGCGGAGGCGGGACCCCAGATACGCAGTATTTT. The rearrangement combines TRBV5-1 with TRBJ2-3; TRBD2 could be the D gene, as 6 bases match. CDR1 SGHRS and CDR2 YFSETQ were looked up in the germline V gene. Including the terminal cysteine and phenylalanine, the CDR3 comprises 14 residues. Only the CDR3 region is kept as DNA, spanning 42 bases read in frame from base 1. V and J lose 4 bases and 4 bases, and a span of 13 bases separates them.